The 31 T cell receptor beta chains below were found in one sample sequenced in a study of low-dose radiotherapy and immunotherapy resistance in tumors. With TRAV- and TRBV-specific primers, first-strand cDNA was made, covering the alpha and beta chains. Both a constant-region primer and a V-primer adapter served to amplify TCRs across roughly 20 PCR cycles. TCRdb recomputed calls from the reads with MiXCR, one row per CDR3 protein. The sample records 64,000 or so distinct CDR3 sequences, less than 35% being singletons. Documented time point: before trial treatment. Here the sequenced sample was PBMCs, taken before treatment. The receptors come from a female donor with ovarian cancer.

This rearrangement joins TRBV6-5 to TRBJ1-1; TRBD1 matches at 10 bases. The CDR3 has 17 residues. Germline CDR1 MNHEY, CDR2 SVGAGI. Trimming at V came to 3 bases and at J to 0 bases, leaving 7 bases not matched to a gene. CDR3 DNA: TGTGCCAGCAGTTATGGGGGACAGGGGCCCATGAACACTGAAGCTTTCTTT. It codes for CASSYGGQGPMNTEAFF.

The table lists this clonotype with a few counts. The chain recombines TRBV11-2 with TRBJ2-7, with TRBD1 matching over 10 bases. The CDR3 sequence is 14 residues long. Trimming removed 5 bases from V and 4 bases from J; junction bases left unmatched: 5. Germline lookup yields CDR1 SGHAT and CDR2 FQNNGV. This CDR3 reads CASSTGTGEYEQYF. In DNA form, the CDR3 reads TGTGCCAGCAGCACCGGGACAGGGGAGTACGAGCAGTACTTC.

Concerning this clonotype: Given a far larger clone just one base away, this is likely a sequencing read error. V usage is TRBV12-3 or TRBV12-4 and J usage is TRBJ2-3, with 13 bases identical to TRBD2. The CDR3 covers 17 residues. V gave up 4 bases and J gave up 0 bases; unmatched junction bases: 4. The CDR3: CASSYTSGGASTDTQYF. The CDR3 DNA reads TGTGCCAGCAGTTATACTAGCGGGGGGGCTAGCACAGATACGCAGTATTTT.

This sequence joins TRBV5-4 and TRBJ2-3; D is perhaps TRBD1 (5 bases). There are 15 residues in the CDR3. The germline V gene encodes CDR1 SGHNT and CDR2 YYREEE (reference sequence). V was cut by 2 bases and J by 2 bases, with 12 bases left in between. For the CDR3, the DNA is TGTGCCAGCAGCTTAATTGACAGCTACACAGATACGCAGTATTTT. Its translation is CASSLIDSYTDTQYF.

There are many counts of this clonotype. The rearrangement joins TRBV29-1 to TRBJ2-3; D gene unclear. Germline loops: CDR1 SQVTM, CDR2 ANQGSEA. CDR3 length equals 10 residues. V gave up 5 bases and J gave up 6 bases, with 6 bases separating them. CDR3 bases: TGCAGCGTTCCCCTGGATACGCAGTATTTT. It codes for CSVPLDTQYF.

This clonotype was detected ten times or more. The gene calls are TRBV5-1 and TRBJ1-2; TRBD1 matches at 7 bases. The CDR3 extends over 15 amino acids. Germline V gene data show CDR1 as SGHRS and CDR2 as YFSETQ. J lost 2 bases, V lost 0 bases, and 4 bases had no gene match. In DNA form, the CDR3 reads TGCGCCAGCAGCTTGGAGGGACAGTCCAACTATGGCTACACCTTC. As protein: CASSLEGQSNYGYTF.

This rearrangement joins TRBV28 to TRBJ1-6, with TRBD1 matching over 7 bases. CDR1 is MDHEN, CDR2 SYDVKM, per germline. There are 16 residues in the CDR3. V trimming: 6 bases; J trimming: 4 bases; junction bases outside the gene matches: 9. CDR3 bases: TGTGCCAGCAGCCACGCGACAGGGCGATATAATTCACCCCTCCACTTT. Protein: CASSHATGRYNSPLHF.

The sample holds many counts of this clonotype. V usage is TRBV30 and J usage is TRBJ1-5, with D possibly being TRBD1 (6 bases). V lost 0 bases to trimming and J lost 5 bases, with 14 bases between them. CDR3 length equals 15 residues. CDR1 GTSNPN and CDR2 SVGIG come from the germline V gene (reference sequence). For the CDR3, the DNA is TGTGCCTGGAGTGTTCAAGGGGGGGGTTATCAGCCCCAGCATTTT. This sequence encodes CAWSVQGGGYQPQHF.

This clonotype was seen at least ten times. The V and J genes are TRBV29-1 and TRBJ1-1; no definite D call. The CDR3 consists of 13 residues. V dropped 4 bases and J dropped 3 bases, with 12 bases sitting between them. The germline V gene has CDR1 SQVTM and CDR2 ANQGSEA. In nucleotides, the CDR3 is TGCAGCGTTGGAGTTGGTGGGGACACTGAAGCTTTCTTT. Translation: CSVGVGGDTEAFF. Drawing the rest from reference TRBV29-1 and TRBJ1-1, the complete variable domain is SAVISQKPSRDICQRGTSLTIQCQVDSQVTMMFWYRQQPGQSLTLIATANQGSEATYESGFVIDKFPISRPNLTFSTLTVSNMSPEDSSIYLCSVGVGGDTEAFFGQGTRLTVV.

This clonotype was seen ten or more times. The chain uses TRBV4-1 and TRBJ2-3; D may correspond to TRBD1 or TRBD2 (6 bases each). Trimming left V 3 bases short and J 5 bases short, with 9 bases between. Germline-derived CDR1 and CDR2 are MGHRA and YSYEKL. CDR3 length equals 13 residues. CDR3 residues: CASSQEGGDTQYF. The CDR3 DNA sequence: TGCGCCAGCAGCCAGGAGGGGGGAGATACGCAGTATTTT.

Many counts were recorded for this clonotype. The chain recombines TRBV20-1 with TRBJ1-5, with D possibly being TRBD1 (5 bases). The germline V and J ends were trimmed by 5 bases and 3 bases, with 11 bases remaining between them. CDR3 length: 13 residues. Germline values: CDR1 DFQATT, CDR2 SNEGSKA (reference sequence). CDR3 bases: TGCAGTGCTGATGGGGGATACAATCAGCCCCAGCATTTT. Its translation: CSADGGYNQPQHF.

This chain uses TRBV2 with TRBJ2-7, with 10 bases matching TRBD2. In germline, CDR1 is SNHLY, CDR2 FYNNEI. This CDR3 region has 15 residues. The ends lost 7 bases at V and 5 bases at J; junction bases unmatched: 11. The CDR3 nucleotides are TGTGCCAGCAAGACCGGGACTAGCGTAGCCCACGAGCAGTACTTC. This sequence encodes CASKTGTSVAHEQYF. The full variable domain, with the rest looked up from reference TRBV2 and TRBJ2-7, is EPEVTQTPSHQVTQMGQEVILRCVPISNHLYFYWYRQILGQKVEFLVSFYNNEISEKSEIFDDQFSVERPDGSNFTLKIRSTKLEDSAMYFCASKTGTSVAHEQYFGPGTRLTVT.

This clonotype was recorded at least ten times. V and J are TRBV20-1 and TRBJ1-1; D is ambiguous. Germline CDR1 is DFQATT and CDR2 is SNEGSKA (reference sequence). Trimming took off 0 bases at V and 5 bases at J, with 7 bases between the two ends. The length of the CDR3 is 12 residues. The CDR3 is CSARDRETEAFF. In DNA, the CDR3 is TGCAGTGCTAGAGATCGGGAGACTGAAGCTTTCTTT.

Many counts were recorded for this clonotype. The V gene is TRBV5-1, the J gene TRBJ2-2; D remains ambiguous. V lost 0 bases to trimming and J lost 4 bases, with 7 bases between them. The CDR3 consists of 14 residues. Per the germline V gene, CDR1 is SGHRS and CDR2 is YFSETQ. CDR3 residues: CASSLALSTGELFF. In nucleotides, the CDR3 is TGCGCCAGCAGCTTGGCCCTTTCCACCGGGGAGCTGTTTTTT.

Concerning this clonotype itself: This probably arose from a read error, given a far larger clone one base away. Lacking the conserved final phenylalanine or tryptophan, this CDR3 likely reflects a read error. The chain couples TRBV13 to TRBJ2-7; maybe TRBD1 (6 bases). Germline CDR1 and CDR2: PRHDT and FYEKMQ (reference sequence). There are 13 residues in the CDR3. Trimming cost V 3 bases and J 2 bases, with 8 bases left between them. In DNA, the CDR3 is TGTGCCAGCAGCTTCGGACAGACCTACGAGCAGTACTAC. This codes for CASSFGQTYEQYY.

The chain joins TRBV5-5 to TRBJ2-7; TRBD1 matches at 8 bases. CDR3 size: 14 residues. Germline lookup yields CDR1 SGHKS and CDR2 YYEKEE (reference sequence). After removal of 4 bases from V and 5 bases from J, the junction contained 8 bases not matched to a gene. The CDR3 here is CASSGSTGVNEQYF. The CDR3 DNA reads TGTGCCAGCAGCGGATCGACAGGGGTTAACGAGCAGTACTTC.

The CDR3 DNA is TGTGCCAGCTCCCTCCGGGGCGGGGGAGAACAAGAGACCCAGTACTTC. It specifies CASSLRGGGEQETQYF. The chain links TRBV18 to TRBJ2-5; 7 positions match TRBD2. This CDR3 has 16 residues. The trim removed 6 bases at V and 2 bases at J, leaving 12 bases unmatched. Germline lookup yields CDR1 KGHSH and CDR2 LQKENI. Combining the CDR3 with reference TRBV18 and TRBJ2-5 gives the whole variable domain NAGVMQNPRHLVRRRGQEARLRCSPMKGHSHVYWYRQLPEEGLKFMVYLQKENIIDESGMPKERFSAEFPKEGPSILRIQQVVRGDSAAYFCASSLRGGGEQETQYFGPGTRLLVL.

The CDR3 region is CACWVGTYGYTF. CDR3 DNA: TGTGCCTGTTGGGTAGGGACCTATGGCTACACCTTC. The V call is TRBV30, the J call TRBJ1-2, with D perhaps matching TRBD1 (5 bases). This CDR3 comprises 12 residues. The germline V gene has CDR1 GTSNPN and CDR2 SVGIG (reference sequence). V was shortened by 6 bases and J by 4 bases, with 12 bases between the two germline ends.

This clonotype was observed many times. This sequence joins TRBV30 and TRBJ2-1; D not resolved. Germline V gene lookup returns CDR1 GTSNPN and CDR2 SVGIG (reference sequence). The ends were cut back, 5 bases at V and 2 bases at J, with 10 bases in the middle. This CDR3 region has 13 residues. CDR3 nucleotide sequence: TGTGCCTGGGAAAAAGGGACCTACAATGAGCAGTTCTTC. It is translated as CAWEKGTYNEQFF.

The sample holds many counts of this clonotype. The chain employs TRBV6-1 and TRBJ1-2, with D perhaps TRBD1 (6 bases). The CDR3 is 15 amino acids. Germline CDR1 is MNHNS and CDR2 is SASEGT. V gave up 4 bases and J gave up 4 bases, with 16 bases separating them. Written as DNA, the CDR3 is TGTGCCAGCAGTGGCTACTTAAAAGGGGGCTATGGCTACACCTTC. This encodes CASSGYLKGGYGYTF.

This clonotype appeared many times. The chain recombines TRBV11-2 with TRBJ2-7, with 11 bases aligning to TRBD2. The CDR3 contains 16 residues. V dropped 0 bases and J dropped 5; count of bases not matched to a gene: 6. Looked up from germline, CDR1 is SGHAT and CDR2 is FQNNGV. In DNA form, the CDR3 reads TGTGCCAGCAGCTTAGATCTAGCGGGAGGATCTCACGAGCAGTACTTC. Translated: CASSLDLAGGSHEQYF.

The chain is built from TRBV10-2 and TRBJ2-3, with D possibly matching TRBD2 (7 bases). The V gene's germline CDR1 is WSHSY and CDR2 SAAADI. Trimming cost V 5 bases and J 5 bases, with 11 bases left between them. This CDR3 has 13 residues. The chain's CDR3 is CASSTGGGDTQYF. The CDR3 coding sequence is TGCGCCAGCAGTACGGGGGGCGGAGATACGCAGTATTTT.

V gene TRBV20-1 combines with J gene TRBJ2-2, with D possibly TRBD2 on 6 matching bases. Trimming took off 0 bases at V and 5 bases at J, with 19 bases between the two ends. The CDR3 has 17 amino acids. Germline V gene lookup returns CDR1 DFQATT and CDR2 SNEGSKA (reference sequence). CDR3 nucleotides: TGCAGTGCTAGAGAATACCCTCGGGACTCAATTACCGGGGAGCTGTTTTTT. Translating gives CSAREYPRDSITGELFF.

Regarding this clonotype: A far larger clone is one nucleotide away, so this likely arose from a read error. The chain joins TRBV6-5 to TRBJ1-2; tentative D call: TRBD1 (5 bases). V lost 5 bases and J lost 8, with 21 bases in between. The CDR3 loop spans 15 amino acids. Germline CDR1 MNHEY, CDR2 SVGAGI. The CDR3 loop is CASSLSSGREGGYTF. The CDR3 nucleotides are TGTGCCAGCAGTCTTTCTTCAGGCAGGGAGGGAGGCTACACCTTC.

This clonotype was picked up many times. The chain is built from TRBV9 and TRBJ2-7; D is perhaps TRBD1 or TRBD2 (6 bases each). Germline V gene lookup returns CDR1 SGDLS and CDR2 YYNGEE. With 4 bases removed from V and 7 bases from J, the gap between germline ends came to 21 bases. The CDR3 contains 15 residues. CDR3 region: CASSLVEAEGGEQYF. DNA of the CDR3: TGTGCCAGCAGCCTCGTAGAGGCGGAGGGGGGTGAGCAGTACTTC.

In its sample, this clonotype was seen once. This chain uses TRBV2 with TRBJ2-7, with D tentatively TRBD1 (6 bases). Looked up from germline, CDR1 is SNHLY and CDR2 is FYNNEI. V was shortened by 4 bases and J by 1 base, with 20 bases between the two germline ends. This CDR3 has 17 residues. DNA for the CDR3: TGTGCCAGCAGTGGAGCGCAGGGGACGTCCCTTTCCTACGAGCAGTACTTC. Its protein product is CASSGAQGTSLSYEQYF.

The chain links TRBV19 to TRBJ1-1; no firm D call. The CDR3 is made up of 12 amino acids. Germline CDR1 LNHDA, CDR2 SQIVND (reference sequence). V dropped 10 bases and J dropped 0 bases, with 9 bases sitting between them. Here the CDR3 reads CATEDLNTEAFF. CDR3 DNA sequence: TGTGCCACCGAAGATTTGAACACTGAAGCTTTCTTT. Together with reference TRBV19 and TRBJ1-1, the CDR3 gives the full variable domain: DGGITQSPKYLFRKEGQNVTLSCEQNLNHDAMYWYRQDPGQGLRLIYYSQIVNDFQKGDIAEGYSVSREKKESFPLTVTSAQKNPTAFYLCATEDLNTEAFFGQGTRLTVV.

The V and J genes are TRBV10-3 and TRBJ1-3, with no clear D. The CDR3 runs to 15 residues. Looked up from germline, CDR1 is ENHRY and CDR2 is SYGVKD. V lost 0 bases, J lost 0 bases, and 6 bases lay in between. CDR3 sequence (DNA): TGTGCCATCAGTGAGTCGAGAGACTCTGGAAACACCATATATTTT. Translation gives CAISESRDSGNTIYF.

V and J are TRBV5-6 and TRBJ1-5, with D uncertain. The germline V gene encodes CDR1 SGHDT and CDR2 YYEEEE. Trimming took 1 base from V and 7 from J, leaving 6 bases between them. This CDR3 is built from 12 residues. This CDR3 reads CASSLRLQPQHF. In DNA form, the CDR3 reads TGTGCCAGCAGCTTGCGGCTCCAGCCCCAGCATTTT.

The chain carries TRBV2 and TRBJ1-5; D might be TRBD1 (5 bases). Germline loops: CDR1 SNHLY, CDR2 FYNNEI. The V and J ends lost 2 bases and 6 bases respectively, with 14 bases between them. The CDR3 sequence is 15 residues long. In DNA form, the CDR3 reads TGTGCCAGCAGTGAATTGCAGGGTCTGAGTCAGCCCCAGCATTTT. It yields the protein CASSELQGLSQPQHF.

This chain uses TRBV28 with TRBJ1-1; D not certain. V was shortened by 4 bases and J by 11 bases, with 14 bases between the two germline ends. CDR1 is MDHEN, CDR2 SYDVKM, per germline. The CDR3 consists of 12 residues. The CDR3 region has the DNA TGTGCCAGCAGTTACGGGGTCCGGGTGGCTTTCTTT. Its translation: CASSYGVRVAFF.